These 26 T cell receptor beta chains were sequenced from one sample in a study of blood T cell repertoires in COVID-19. TCRdb's copy holds only in-frame clones and misses some; the assay was immunoSEQ multiplex PCR. The repertoire holds a few hundred thousand clones, approximately 84% seen once, with approximately 6.6% in the top ten. Source material: PBMCs or T cells enriched from blood (not recorded which). These receptors originate from a woman aged 45-65 years who had been exposed to COVID-19.

The chain couples TRBV6-5 to TRBJ1-2; 8 nucleotides agree with TRBD1. The CDR3 contains 15 residues. Germline loops: CDR1 MNHEY, CDR2 SVGAGI. V was pared by 7 bases and J by 2 bases, with 9 bases of the junction left unmatched. This chain's CDR3 is CASTNQGAKNYGYTF. CDR3 nucleotide sequence: TGTGCCAGCACCAACCAGGGGGCGAAGAACTATGGCTACACCTTC.

This clone came up a few times. The chain combines TRBV5-4 with TRBJ2-3, with 7 bases aligning to TRBD2. The CDR3 extends over 15 amino acids. V lost 4 bases and J lost 3; bases outside the gene matches: 8. Per germline, CDR1 SGHNT and CDR2 YYREEE (reference sequence). CDR3 bases: TGTGCCAGCAGCGACGGGGGGAAGGGGACAGATACGCAGTATTTT. Encoded protein: CASSDGGKGTDTQYF. The entire variable domain, with the rest obtained from reference TRBV5-4 and TRBJ2-3, is as follows: ETGVTQSPTHLIKTRGQQVTLRCSSQSGHNTVSWYQQALGQGPQFIFQYYREEENGRGNFPPRFSGLQFPNYSSELNVNALELDDSALYLCASSDGGKGTDTQYFGPGTRLTVL.

This clone was counted only a few times. The chain has TRBV7-2 and TRBJ2-2, with D possibly TRBD2 on 5 matching bases. V was cut by 0 bases and J by 4 bases, with 9 bases left in between. The CDR3 has 15 amino acids. Germline CDR1 is SGHTA and CDR2 is FQGNSA. CDR3 nucleotide sequence: TGTGCCAGCAGCTTAGCGTCGGGAAGCACCGGGGAGCTGTTTTTT. Protein product: CASSLASGSTGELFF.

V and J are TRBV3-1 (or the pseudogene TRBV3-2) and TRBJ2-1; 8 bases are a match to TRBD1. Germline assignment: CDR1 LGHDT and CDR2 YNNKEL (reference sequence). CDR3 length: 17 residues. V lost 0 bases and J lost 7; bases outside the gene matches: 11. As DNA, the CDR3 is TGTGCCAGCAGCCAAGATAGGGGACAGGTGAAGGGGAATGAGCAGTTCTTC. This codes for CASSQDRGQVKGNEQFF.

The J gene is TRBJ1-4, the V gene TRBV5-1, with D uncertain. In germline, CDR1 is SGHRS, CDR2 YFSETQ. Trimming took 0 bases from V and 7 from J, leaving 10 bases between them. The CDR3 runs 14 residues. CDR3 region: CASSLDSVGEKLFF. The CDR3 nucleotides read TGCGCCAGCAGCTTGGATTCGGTCGGTGAAAAACTGTTTTTT.

The chain has TRBV12-5 and TRBJ1-5, with unresolved D. V dropped 5 bases and J dropped 6 bases, with 11 bases sitting between them. CDR3 length: 13 amino acids. Germline CDR1 reads LGHNT; CDR2 reads FRNRAP. CDR3 region: CASGIAGGQPQHF. The CDR3 bases are TGTGCTAGTGGTATCGCGGGAGGTCAGCCCCAGCATTTT.

The chain joins TRBV29-1 to TRBJ1-1; D is uncertain. The CDR3 runs to 19 residues. The V and J ends lost 5 bases and 4 bases respectively, with 32 bases between them. The germline gives CDR1 SQVTM, CDR2 ANQGSEA. CDR3 DNA: TGCAGCGTTCGGGAGACATTGTCATCAGAGCGTCTTAAGAGCACTGAAGCTTTCTTT. This translates into CSVRETLSSERLKSTEAFF.

A single count supports this clone. The J gene is TRBJ2-1, the V gene TRBV4-1; 10 nucleotides line up with TRBD1. The CDR3 contains 20 residues. Trimming at V came to 0 bases and at J to 3 bases, leaving 14 bases not matched to a gene. Per germline, CDR1 MGHRA and CDR2 YSYEKL. The CDR3 nucleotides are TGCGCCAGCAGCCAAGATCGACAGGGGGCATTAGGTCAAAACTACAATGAGCAGTTCTTC. It codes for CASSQDRQGALGQNYNEQFF.

The chain recombines TRBV10-2 with TRBJ1-5, with D hard to call. Germline V gene lookup returns CDR1 WSHSY and CDR2 SAAADI. V lost 0 bases to trimming and J lost 6 bases, with 6 bases between them. The CDR3 has 13 residues. CDR3 nucleotide sequence: TGCGCCAGCAGTGAGTCGGAGAGTCAGCCCCAGCATTTT. Translating gives CASSESESQPQHF.

This chain connects TRBV4-3 to TRBJ2-1; possible D gene TRBD2, 5 bases. Between the trimmed V and J ends, which lost 2 bases and 4 bases, there was a span of 18 bases. CDR1 and CDR2 (germline): LGHNA, YSLEER. The CDR3 is 17 residues long. As DNA, the CDR3 is TGCGCCAGCAGCCAACAGACAAAGGGAGTTTTGTACAATGAGCAGTTCTTC. Its protein is CASSQQTKGVLYNEQFF.

The chain recombines TRBV11-2 with TRBJ2-3; D is unresolved. V was shortened by 1 base and J by 4 bases, with 15 bases between the two germline ends. Germline-derived CDR1 and CDR2 are SGHAT and FQNNGV. CDR3 size: 16 residues. The chain's CDR3 is CASSLASAHVPDTQYF. CDR3 nucleotide sequence: TGTGCCAGCAGCTTAGCTTCCGCGCATGTACCAGATACGCAGTATTTT.

The chain combines TRBV5-6 with TRBJ1-3; weak D call: TRBD1 (6 bases). The V gene lost 4 bases and the J gene lost 8 bases, with 19 bases spanning the gap. From germline, CDR1 is SGHDT and CDR2 YYEEEE. This CDR3 is built from 15 residues. CDR3 sequence reads: CASSVRGGAEDTIYF. CDR3 nucleotides: TGTGCCAGCAGCGTTCGCGGGGGCGCGGAGGACACCATATATTTT.

The J gene is TRBJ2-3, the V gene TRBV11-1, with 7 bases matching TRBD1. Germline values: CDR1 SGHAT, CDR2 FQDESV (reference sequence). V was clipped by 5 bases and J by 3 bases; unmatched bases: 8. This CDR3 has 15 residues. This chain's CDR3 is CASSPTGAPTDTQYF. The CDR3 nucleotides are TGTGCCAGCAGCCCTACAGGGGCCCCTACAGATACGCAGTATTTT.

CDR3 nucleotide sequence: TGTGCCAGCAGCTCGGGGCTAGCGGGGGGGCAGCGAACAGATACGCAGTATTTT. This sequence encodes CASSSGLAGGQRTDTQYF. V is TRBV5-4 and J is TRBJ2-3; the match to TRBD2 covers 12 bases. The CDR3 is made up of 18 amino acids. V dropped 3 bases and J dropped 3; count of bases not matched to a gene: 11. Germline V CDR1 and CDR2: SGHNT, YYREEE (reference sequence).

The chain carries TRBV12-3 or TRBV12-4 and TRBJ1-5, with 9 positions matching TRBD1. The length of the CDR3 is 13 residues. The V segment lost 6 bases and the J segment 6 bases; nucleotides outside the gene matches: 3. CDR3 sequence reads: CASRPGQGQPQHF. CDR3 DNA: TGTGCCAGCAGGCCGGGACAGGGTCAGCCCCAGCATTTT.

The chain recombines TRBV5-4 with TRBJ1-2; 11 bases are shared with TRBD1. CDR1 is SGHNT and CDR2 is YYREEE in the germline V gene (reference sequence). The CDR3 loop spans 15 amino acids. With V trimmed by 3 bases and J by 3 bases, 4 bases remained unmatched. For the CDR3, the DNA is TGTGCCAGCAGCTCCCGGACAGGGGGCGACTATGGCTACACCTTC. Its protein product is CASSSRTGGDYGYTF.

This rearrangement joins TRBV18 to TRBJ1-1, with D unresolved. Deletions cut 3 bases from V and 5 bases from J, with 10 bases between. CDR3 length: 13 amino acids. Germline V gives CDR1 KGHSH, CDR2 LQKENI. This CDR3 is CASSPKAGTEAFF. Here the CDR3 DNA reads TGTGCCAGCTCACCGAAAGCCGGGACTGAAGCTTTCTTT.

The chain couples TRBV28 to TRBJ2-7, with D possibly TRBD2 on 5 matching bases. The CDR3 covers 11 residues. Trimming left V 10 bases short and J 4 bases short, with 11 bases between. Germline V CDR1 and CDR2: MDHEN, SYDVKM. The CDR3 loop reads CATAGIYEQYF. Here the CDR3 DNA reads TGTGCCACCGCCGGGATTTACGAGCAGTACTTC.

The DNA for the CDR3 is TGCAGTGCCAGTGAGGGAGGGGCGCTTCCAAACACTGAAGCTTTCTTT. Its translation: CSASEGGALPNTEAFF. The V gene is TRBV20-1, the J gene TRBJ1-1; D perhaps matches TRBD1 (5 bases). The length of the CDR3 is 16 residues. CDR1 DFQATT and CDR2 SNEGSKA come from the germline V gene (reference sequence). V gave up 6 bases and J gave up 2 bases, with 22 bases separating them.

The gene calls are TRBV28 and TRBJ1-3; no definite D call. This CDR3 is 14 amino acids long. CDR1 MDHEN and CDR2 SYDVKM come from the germline V gene. Trimming left V 2 bases short and J 2 bases short, with 7 bases between. CDR3 in DNA: TGTGCCAGCAGTTTAAGACAAACTGGAAACACCATATATTTT. It translates to CASSLRQTGNTIYF.

This sequence joins TRBV5-1 and TRBJ2-1; 12 positions agree with TRBD2. The CDR3 runs to 17 residues. CDR1 and CDR2 (germline): SGHRS, YFSETQ. The V segment lost 0 bases and the J segment 9 bases; nucleotides outside the gene matches: 10. In nucleotides, the CDR3 is TGCGCCAGCAGCTTGGGGAACCTAGCGGGGGGGGCTGGTGAGCAGTTCTTC. It is translated as CASSLGNLAGGAGEQFF.

The chain carries TRBV18 and TRBJ1-1, with D tentatively TRBD1 (5 bases). Trimming shortened V by 8 bases and J by 3 bases, and 10 bases separated the two germline ends. Germline values: CDR1 KGHSH, CDR2 LQKENI. The CDR3 spans 12 residues. CDR3 amino acids: CASRGMDTEAFF. CDR3 in DNA: TGTGCCAGCAGGGGAATGGACACTGAAGCTTTCTTT.

The chain has TRBV28 and TRBJ1-5; weak D call: TRBD1 (5 bases). V lost 6 bases and J 0 bases, leaving 30 bases between the germline ends. Germline V gives CDR1 MDHEN, CDR2 SYDVKM. The CDR3 length is 21 residues. The CDR3: CASSSTAPGRVGGYSNQPQHF. The DNA of the CDR3 is TGTGCCAGCAGCTCCACAGCCCCGGGCAGGGTGGGGGGATATAGCAATCAGCCCCAGCATTTT.

V gene TRBV5-5 combines with J gene TRBJ2-3; 9 bases fit TRBD2. This CDR3 contains 15 residues. Germline assignment: CDR1 SGHKS and CDR2 YYEKEE (reference sequence). Losses at the gene ends were 5 bases for V and 2 bases for J; bases not matched to a gene: 6. CDR3 coding DNA: TGTGCCAGCAGGCTTAGCGGGGGCCCCACAGATACGCAGTATTTT. This sequence encodes CASRLSGGPTDTQYF.

This clone showed up just once. The chain combines TRBV7-2 with TRBJ2-3, with D perhaps matching TRBD1 (6 bases). From germline, CDR1 is SGHTA and CDR2 FQGNSA. The CDR3 runs to 13 residues. Trimming pared 3 bases from V and 6 bases from J, leaving 10 bases between. This CDR3 reads CASSFRRGDTQYF. The DNA for the CDR3 is TGTGCCAGCAGCTTCCGAAGGGGGGATACGCAGTATTTT.

The rearrangement links TRBV19 to TRBJ1-5; 8 bases fit TRBD1. The CDR3 is 16 amino acids. V shed 3 bases and J 4 bases; nucleotides not matched to a gene: 8. CDR1 and CDR2 (germline): LNHDA, SQIVND (reference sequence). The CDR3 DNA follows: TGTGCCAGTAGTATCTGGACAGGGTGGAGTAATCAGCCCCAGCATTTT. Amino acid sequence: CASSIWTGWSNQPQHF.